This T cell receptor (beta chain) was recovered during a study of blood T cell repertoires in COVID-19. Across the study: Acute and convalescent COVID-19 samples came from the United States, Italy and Spain. From T cells, B-cell-depleted T cells, or PBMCs came the material, which was cDNA or gDNA.

Some clones are missing from TCRdb's copy, which holds only in-frame ones; the method was immunoSEQ multiplex PCR. In the table there are around 180,000 clones, roughly 70% of which are singletons. The TCR comes from a woman older than 75 with acute or convalescent COVID-19. Material for sequencing was peripheral blood.

Here the CDR3 DNA reads TGTGCCAGTAGTACCGGACAGTCTCGAGGCTACACCTTC. This translates into CASSTGQSRGYTF. The chain is built from TRBV19 and TRBJ1-2, with D possibly TRBD1 on 6 matching bases. The length of the CDR3 is 13 residues. Between the trimmed V and J ends, which lost 4 bases and 8 bases, there was a span of 14 bases. Germline CDR1 reads LNHDA; CDR2 reads SQIVND (reference sequence).